This entry features one TCR beta chain sequence. Unique molecular identifiers were incorporated when the TCRbeta library was constructed. TCRdb fed the PCR reads into MiXCR, producing one record per CDR3 protein. This sample has some 400,000 distinct CDR3 sequences, with around 21% found just once. This entry is derived from a study of T-cell reconstitution after alpha-beta-depleted transplantation in children. The TCR originated in a human donor who donated a stem cell graft to a child with acute myeloid leukemia. The source material was PBMCs from the stem cell graft donor, sampled from the stem cell graft.

CDR3 coding DNA: TGCAGTGCTAGAGGAAGGGACTATACGCAGTATTTT. Protein product: CSARGRDYTQYF. The chain employs TRBV20-1 and TRBJ2-3; D possibly corresponds to TRBD2 (6 bases). The CDR3 is 12 residues long. V gave up 1 base and J gave up 7 bases, with 9 bases separating them. In germline, CDR1 is DFQATT, CDR2 SNEGSKA (reference sequence).